The source of this TCR beta chain is a study of CD8 T cell repertoires and HIV-1 epitope variants. In the study overall: T cells were stimulated with Twenty-five Gag and Nef peptides separately.

This clone turned up a few times. Its antigen is not identified. The V and J ends lost 1 base and 3 bases, in that order; junction bases with no gene match: 4. The CDR3 totals 15 residues. Germline V lookup: CDR1 LGHNA, CDR2 YNFKEQ. Sequencing used immunoSEQ multiplex PCR; TCRdb keeps in-frame clones, though not all of them. Of 2,500 to 3,500 clones in the sample, around 69% were seen once. Sequenced sample: cultured CD8+ T cells derived from PBMCs. This TCR was sampled from a male donor with HIV. V and J are TRBV4-2 and TRBJ2-5; 8 bases align to TRBD2. DNA of the CDR3: TGTGCCAGCAGCCAAGGCGGAGCGGGGGAAGAGACCCAGTACTTC. Translating it yields CASSQGGAGEETQYF.